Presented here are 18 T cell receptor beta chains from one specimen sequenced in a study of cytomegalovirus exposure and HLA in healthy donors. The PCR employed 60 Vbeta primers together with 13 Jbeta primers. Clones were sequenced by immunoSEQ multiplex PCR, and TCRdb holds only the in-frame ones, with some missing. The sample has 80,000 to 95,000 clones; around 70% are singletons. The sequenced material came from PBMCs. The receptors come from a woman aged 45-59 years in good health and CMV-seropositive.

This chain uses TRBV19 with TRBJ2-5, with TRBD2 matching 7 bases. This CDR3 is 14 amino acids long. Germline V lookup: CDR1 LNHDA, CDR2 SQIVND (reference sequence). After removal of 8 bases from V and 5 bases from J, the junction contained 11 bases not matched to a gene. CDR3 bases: TGTGCCAGTCCTCGTGGGAGGGATCCTGAGACCCAGTACTTC. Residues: CASPRGRDPETQYF.

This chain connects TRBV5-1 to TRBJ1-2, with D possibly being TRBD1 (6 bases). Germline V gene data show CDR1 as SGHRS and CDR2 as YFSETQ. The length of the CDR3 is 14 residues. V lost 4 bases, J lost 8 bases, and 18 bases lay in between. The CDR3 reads CASSPGSRTVGYTF. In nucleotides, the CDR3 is TGCGCCAGCAGCCCCGGGTCGCGGACAGTGGGCTACACCTTC.

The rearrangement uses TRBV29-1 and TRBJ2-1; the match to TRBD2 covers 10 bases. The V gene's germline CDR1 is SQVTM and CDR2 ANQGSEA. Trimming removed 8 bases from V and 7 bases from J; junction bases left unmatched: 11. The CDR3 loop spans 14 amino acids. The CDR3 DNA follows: TGCAGCACCACGGGACTAGCGCGTCCTAATGAGCAGTTCTTC. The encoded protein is CSTTGLARPNEQFF.

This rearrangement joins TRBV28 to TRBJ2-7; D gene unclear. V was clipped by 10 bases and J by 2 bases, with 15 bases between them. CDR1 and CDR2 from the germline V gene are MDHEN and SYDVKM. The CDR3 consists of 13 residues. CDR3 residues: CATARGQTYEQYF. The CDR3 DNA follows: TGTGCCACCGCGCGTGGGCAAACCTACGAGCAGTACTTC.

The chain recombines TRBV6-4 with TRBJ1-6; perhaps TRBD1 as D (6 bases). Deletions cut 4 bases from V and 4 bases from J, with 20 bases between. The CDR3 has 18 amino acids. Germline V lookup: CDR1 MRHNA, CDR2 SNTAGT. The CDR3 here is CASSGQAIRSGYNSPLHF. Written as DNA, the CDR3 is TGTGCCAGCAGTGGACAGGCGATCAGATCGGGGTATAATTCACCCCTCCACTTT.

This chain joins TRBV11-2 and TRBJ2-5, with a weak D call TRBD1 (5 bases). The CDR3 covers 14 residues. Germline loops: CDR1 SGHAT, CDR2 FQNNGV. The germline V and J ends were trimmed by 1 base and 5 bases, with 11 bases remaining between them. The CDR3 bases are TGTGCCAGCAGCTTAGGGGCAGGGCTGGAGACCCAGTACTTC. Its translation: CASSLGAGLETQYF.

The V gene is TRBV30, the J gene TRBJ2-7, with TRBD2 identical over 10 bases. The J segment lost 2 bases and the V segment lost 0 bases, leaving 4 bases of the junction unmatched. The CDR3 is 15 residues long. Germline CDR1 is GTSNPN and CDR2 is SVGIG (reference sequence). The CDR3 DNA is TGTGCCTGGAGTGTAGGACTAGCGGAAACCTACGAGCAGTACTTC. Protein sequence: CAWSVGLAETYEQYF.

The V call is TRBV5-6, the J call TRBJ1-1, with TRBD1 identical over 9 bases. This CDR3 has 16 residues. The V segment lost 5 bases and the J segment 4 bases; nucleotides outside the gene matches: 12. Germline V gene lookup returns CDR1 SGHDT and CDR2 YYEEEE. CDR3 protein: CASRPPGTGLFTEAFF. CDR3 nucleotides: TGTGCCAGCAGACCGCCGGGGACAGGGCTGTTCACTGAAGCTTTCTTT.

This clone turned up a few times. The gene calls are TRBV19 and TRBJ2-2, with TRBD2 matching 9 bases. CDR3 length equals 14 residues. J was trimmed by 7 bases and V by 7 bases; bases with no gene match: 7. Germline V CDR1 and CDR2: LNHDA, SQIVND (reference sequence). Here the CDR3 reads CASMPGLAVGELFF. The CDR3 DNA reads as TGTGCCAGTATGCCGGGACTAGCAGTCGGGGAGCTGTTTTTT.

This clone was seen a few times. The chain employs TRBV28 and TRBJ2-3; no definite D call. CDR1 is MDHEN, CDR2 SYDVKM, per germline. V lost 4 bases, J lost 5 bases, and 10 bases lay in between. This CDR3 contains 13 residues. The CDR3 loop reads CASSSNYLDTQYF. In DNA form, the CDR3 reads TGTGCCAGCAGTTCTAACTACTTAGATACGCAGTATTTT.

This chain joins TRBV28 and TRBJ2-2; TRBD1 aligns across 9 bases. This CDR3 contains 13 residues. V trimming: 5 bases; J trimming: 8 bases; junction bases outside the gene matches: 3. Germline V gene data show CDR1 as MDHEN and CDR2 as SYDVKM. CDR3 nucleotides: TGTGCCAGCAGTCCACAGGGGGCAGGGGAGCTGTTTTTT. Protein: CASSPQGAGELFF.

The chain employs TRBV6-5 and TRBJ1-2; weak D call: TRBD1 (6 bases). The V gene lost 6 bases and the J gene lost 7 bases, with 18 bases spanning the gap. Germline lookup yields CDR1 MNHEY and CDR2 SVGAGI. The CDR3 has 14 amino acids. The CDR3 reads CASSAGGRGFGYTF. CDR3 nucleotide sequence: TGTGCCAGCAGCGCGGGGGGGCGAGGTTTTGGCTACACCTTC.

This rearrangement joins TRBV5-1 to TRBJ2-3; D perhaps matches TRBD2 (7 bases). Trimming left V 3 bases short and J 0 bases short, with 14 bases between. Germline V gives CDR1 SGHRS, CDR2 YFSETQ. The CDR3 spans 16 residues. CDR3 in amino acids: CASSSEGRGSTDTQYF. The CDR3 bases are TGCGCCAGCAGCTCAGAGGGGAGGGGGAGCACAGATACGCAGTATTTT.

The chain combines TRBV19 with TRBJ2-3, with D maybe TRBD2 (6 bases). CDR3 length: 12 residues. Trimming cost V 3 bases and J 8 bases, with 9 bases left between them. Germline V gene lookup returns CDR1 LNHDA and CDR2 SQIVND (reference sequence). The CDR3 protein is CASSMEGSTQYF. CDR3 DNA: TGTGCCAGTAGTATGGAGGGGTCTACGCAGTATTTT.

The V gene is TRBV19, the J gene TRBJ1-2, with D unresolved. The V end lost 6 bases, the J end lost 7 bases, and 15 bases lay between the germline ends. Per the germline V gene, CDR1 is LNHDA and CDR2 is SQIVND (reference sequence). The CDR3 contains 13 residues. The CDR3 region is CASREDFISGYTF. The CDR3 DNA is TGTGCCAGTAGGGAGGACTTCATTTCTGGCTACACCTTC.

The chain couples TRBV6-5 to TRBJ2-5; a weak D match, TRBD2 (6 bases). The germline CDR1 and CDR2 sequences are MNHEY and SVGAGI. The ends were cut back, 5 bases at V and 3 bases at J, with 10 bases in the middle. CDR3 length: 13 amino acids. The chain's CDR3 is CASSPLAKETQYF. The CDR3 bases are TGTGCCAGCAGTCCCCTAGCGAAAGAGACCCAGTACTTC.

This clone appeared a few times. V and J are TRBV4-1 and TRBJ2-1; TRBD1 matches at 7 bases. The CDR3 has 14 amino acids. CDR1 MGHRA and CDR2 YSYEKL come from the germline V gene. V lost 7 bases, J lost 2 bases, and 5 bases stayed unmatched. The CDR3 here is CASTKGTAYNEQFF. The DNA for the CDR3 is TGCGCCAGCACCAAAGGGACAGCCTACAATGAGCAGTTCTTC.

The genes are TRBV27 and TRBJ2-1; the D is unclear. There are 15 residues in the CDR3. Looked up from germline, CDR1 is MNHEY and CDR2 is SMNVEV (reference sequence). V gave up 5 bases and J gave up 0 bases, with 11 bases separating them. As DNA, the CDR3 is TGTGCCAGCAGTAGAGTTCCCCCCTCCTACAATGAGCAGTTCTTC. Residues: CASSRVPPSYNEQFF.